This entry lists 27 T cell receptor beta chains sequenced from one sample in a study of Graves' ophthalmopathy and Graves' hyperthyroidism. RNA served as the template for amplifying TCR beta CDR3 regions. The first-round RT-PCR employed HTBI primers together with the Qiagen OneStep RT-PCR kit. A multiplex PCR was then performed as the second round. TCRdb fed the multiplex PCR reads into MiXCR, producing one record per CDR3 protein. The table records about 700,000 distinct CDR3 sequences, roughly two fifths of them present only once. Sequences were obtained from peripheral blood. Receptors were obtained from an adult man with Graves' ophthalmopathy.

This clonotype showed up just once. A read error may be the cause here, since a much bigger clone is one base away. Because the CDR3 is missing its conserved closing phenylalanine or tryptophan, this is likely a read error. CDR3 in amino acids: CASSETYTPTTNEKLFL. CDR3 nucleotides: TGTGCCAGCAGTGAGACGTACACACCAACAACTAATGAAAAACTGTTTCTT. The chain has TRBV2 and TRBJ1-4; no clear D. This CDR3 comprises 17 residues. Germline V gives CDR1 SNHLY, CDR2 FYNNEI. Trimming removed 3 bases from V and 0 bases from J, with 14 bases in between.

This clonotype was recorded once. This rearrangement joins TRBV6-1 to TRBJ1-5; 7 nucleotides match TRBD1. Germline CDR1 and CDR2: MNHNS and SASEGT. The CDR3 contains 13 residues. J gave up 6 bases and V 8 bases, and 7 bases lay outside the gene matches. The DNA for the CDR3 is TGTGCCAGCGTCAGACAGGGCGGTCAGCCCCAGCATTTT. This translates into CASVRQGGQPQHF.

This clonotype was seen repeatedly, ten times or more. The rearrangement joins TRBV25-1 to TRBJ2-7, with D possibly TRBD1 on 5 matching bases. CDR1 and CDR2 from the germline V gene are MGHDK and SYGVNS. Deletions cut 5 bases from V and 7 bases from J, with 18 bases between. The CDR3 totals 14 residues. This CDR3 is CASSQGVSHEEQYF. The CDR3 nucleotides are TGTGCCAGCAGTCAAGGGGTCTCTCATGAGGAGCAGTACTTC.

As for this clonotype: Mismatch with germline at one junction end may stem from a read error. The chain recombines TRBV12-5 with TRBJ2-6, with 8 positions matching TRBD1. Germline V CDR1 and CDR2: LGHNT, FRNRAP. The CDR3 contains 13 residues. This CDR3 reads CASSITGGNVLTF. In DNA form, the CDR3 reads TGTGCCAGCAGTATCACAGGGGGCAACGTCCTGACTTTC.

This clonotype was counted at least ten times. This chain links TRBV7-9 with TRBJ2-7; D is unclear. This CDR3 is 12 amino acids long. The germline CDR1 and CDR2 sequences are SEHNR and FQNEAQ (reference sequence). V lost 2 bases to trimming and J lost 7 bases, with 9 bases between them. The CDR3 DNA is TGTGCCAGCAGCTTAAAGCGTTGGGAGCAGTACTTC. Protein: CASSLKRWEQYF.

V gene TRBV7-9 combines with J gene TRBJ1-2; no clear D gene. Per the germline V gene, CDR1 is SEHNR and CDR2 is FQNEAQ (reference sequence). Trimming left V 0 bases short and J 7 bases short, with 12 bases between. This CDR3 comprises 14 residues. CDR3 DNA sequence: TGTGCCAGCAGCTTAGCGCAAAGAGAAGGTGGCTACACCTTC. Its translation is CASSLAQREGGYTF. The full variable domain, completed using reference TRBV7-9 and TRBJ1-2, is DTGVSQNPRHKITKRGQNVTFRCDPISEHNRLYWYRQTLGQGPEFLTYFQNEAQLEKSRLLSDRFSAERPKGSFSTLEIQRTEQGDSAMYLCASSLAQREGGYTFGSGTRLTVV.

The table lists this clonotype with many counts. The V and J genes are TRBV12-3 or TRBV12-4 and TRBJ2-7; D unclear. This CDR3 spans 13 amino acids. V lost 1 base to trimming and J lost 2 bases, with 6 bases between them. DNA of the CDR3: TGTGCCAGCAGTTTAGACAGCGCCTACGAGCAGTACTTC. This codes for CASSLDSAYEQYF.

This clonotype was seen repeatedly, ten times or more. The chain couples TRBV5-6 to TRBJ1-2, with a weak D call TRBD1 (5 bases). Germline loops: CDR1 SGHDT, CDR2 YYEEEE. The CDR3 has 14 residues. Trimming took off 4 bases at V and 3 bases at J, with 13 bases between the two ends. This CDR3 reads CASSQGMGDYGYTF. The CDR3 bases are TGTGCCAGCAGCCAAGGCATGGGGGACTATGGCTACACCTTC.

About this clonotype: The junction does not match germline at one end; this may be a read error. The gene calls are TRBV5-1 and TRBJ2-7; TRBD2 aligns across 14 bases. The germline gives CDR1 SGHRS, CDR2 YFSETQ. The CDR3 has 15 amino acids. The CDR3 is CASSIPGLAGVEQCF. The CDR3 DNA is TGCGCCAGCAGCATACCGGGACTAGCGGGAGTCGAGCAGTGCTTC.

The V and J genes are TRBV15 and TRBJ2-5; D not certain. The J call is in doubt because the DNA end fits TRBJ2-1 better. In germline, CDR1 is LNHNV, CDR2 YYDKDF (reference sequence). The CDR3 runs 13 residues. The CDR3 loop is CATSREVTDEQFF. For the CDR3, the DNA is TGTGCCACCAGCAGAGAGGTAACTGATGAGCAGTTCTTC.

V is TRBV2 and J is TRBJ2-6, with D perhaps matching TRBD1 (5 bases). From germline, CDR1 is SNHLY and CDR2 FYNNEI. The ends were cut back, 3 bases at V and 2 bases at J, with 11 bases in the middle. CDR3 length: 16 amino acids. CDR3 amino acids: CASSDQGKAGANVLTF. In DNA form, the CDR3 reads TGTGCCAGCAGTGATCAGGGTAAAGCTGGGGCCAACGTCCTGACTTTC.

This clonotype was detected many times. This chain joins TRBV15 and TRBJ2-7; TRBD1 matches 7 bases. From germline, CDR1 is LNHNV and CDR2 YYDKDF (reference sequence). V was clipped by 5 bases and J by 9 bases; unmatched bases: 7. This CDR3 has 12 residues. CDR3 amino acids: CATSAEGARQYF. The CDR3 bases are TGTGCCACCAGCGCCGAGGGGGCTAGGCAGTACTTC.

This clonotype showed up many times. The V gene is TRBV7-2, the J gene TRBJ2-5, with D maybe TRBD1 (5 bases). CDR1 SGHTA and CDR2 FQGNSA come from the germline V gene. The CDR3 runs 14 residues. The V and J ends lost 6 bases and 0 bases respectively, with 11 bases between them. CDR3 residues: CASRSLQDQETQYF. The CDR3, as DNA: TGTGCCAGCAGGAGTTTACAGGACCAAGAGACCCAGTACTTC.

This chain joins TRBV11-3 and TRBJ2-7, with D perhaps TRBD2 (6 bases). The CDR3 runs to 15 residues. In germline, CDR1 is SGHNT, CDR2 YENEEA. V dropped 1 base and J dropped 3 bases, with 13 bases sitting between them. CDR3 in DNA: TGTGCCAGCAGCTTAGTGGCGGGGACTTTCTACGAGCAGTACTTC. It is translated as CASSLVAGTFYEQYF.

The chain employs TRBV29-1 and TRBJ2-2; no reliable D call. With 4 bases removed from V and 4 bases from J, the gap between germline ends came to 13 bases. CDR1 is SQVTM, CDR2 ANQGSEA, per germline. CDR3 size: 14 residues. The CDR3: CSVVGQAPTGELFF. The CDR3 DNA sequence: TGCAGCGTTGTAGGGCAGGCTCCCACCGGGGAGCTGTTTTTT.

This clonotype has more than one count but fewer than ten. V is TRBV25-1 and J is TRBJ2-7, with 9 bases lining up with TRBD2. Germline V gives CDR1 MGHDK, CDR2 SYGVNS. With 4 bases clipped from V and 7 bases from J, the junction kept 14 bases outside the gene matches. The CDR3 spans 16 residues. In nucleotides, the CDR3 is TGTGCCAGCAGTGGGCTTCAAGCGGGGGGACTCAATGAGCAGTACTTC. It yields the protein CASSGLQAGGLNEQYF.

This clonotype occurred many times. The rearrangement uses TRBV7-3 and TRBJ2-2; D possibly corresponds to TRBD2 (5 bases). Germline assignment: CDR1 SGHTA and CDR2 FQGTGA. V gave up 3 bases and J gave up 0 bases, with 8 bases separating them. The CDR3 contains 15 residues. The CDR3 protein is CASSLRAANTGELFF. CDR3 bases: TGTGCCAGCAGCTTGCGAGCGGCGAACACCGGGGAGCTGTTTTTT. The complete variable domain, with remaining parts taken from reference TRBV7-3 and TRBJ2-2, reads GAGVSQTPSNKVTEKGKYVELRCDPISGHTALYWYRQSLGQGPEFLIYFQGTGAADDSGLPNDRFFAVRPEGSVSTLKIQRTERGDSAVYLCASSLRAANTGELFFGEGSRLTVL.

The rearrangement uses TRBV28 and TRBJ1-3; D uncertain. This CDR3 comprises 12 residues. The germline gives CDR1 MDHEN, CDR2 SYDVKM. V was shortened by 7 bases and J by 7 bases, with 11 bases between the two germline ends. The CDR3, as DNA: TGTGCCAGCAAACTAGCGGGGAACACCATATATTTT. It yields the protein CASKLAGNTIYF.

The rearrangement joins TRBV29-1 to TRBJ1-4; TRBD2 matches at 9 bases. The DNA end favors TRBJ2-3, so the J call may be wrong. CDR3 length equals 15 residues. Germline CDR1 reads SQVTM; CDR2 reads ANQGSEA. In DNA, the CDR3 is TGCAGCGTTGAAGATAGGAATGCGGGAGGGAATACGCAGTATTTT. Amino acid sequence: CSVEDRNAGGNTQYF.

The chain carries TRBV7-2 and TRBJ2-2; D tentatively fits TRBD1 or TRBD2 (5 bases each). Germline V gene data show CDR1 as SGHTA and CDR2 as FQGNSA. V was trimmed by 5 bases and J by 8 bases, leaving 18 bases between them. The CDR3 has 15 amino acids. CDR3 amino acids: CASSQFTPGTGELFF. Here the CDR3 DNA reads TGTGCCAGCAGCCAATTTACTCCGGGGACGGGGGAGCTGTTTTTT.

The chain employs TRBV30 and TRBJ1-1, with D perhaps matching TRBD1 (6 bases). The germline V gene has CDR1 GTSNPN and CDR2 SVGIG (reference sequence). V lost 5 bases to trimming and J lost 0 bases, with 10 bases between them. The CDR3 runs to 13 residues. CDR3 in DNA: TGTGCCTGGGGACAGCGATTGAACACTGAAGCTTTCTTT. Translation gives CAWGQRLNTEAFF. Using reference TRBV30 and TRBJ1-1 for the parts outside the CDR3, the full variable domain is SQTIHQWPATLVQPVGSPLSLECTVEGTSNPNLYWYRQAAGRGLQLLFYSVGIGQISSEVPQNLSASRPQDRQFILSSKKLLLSDSGFYLCAWGQRLNTEAFFGQGTRLTVV.

This clonotype was seen only a few times. This chain links TRBV9 with TRBJ2-7; 8 nucleotides line up with TRBD2. CDR3 size: 13 residues. Germline V CDR1 and CDR2: SGDLS, YYNGEE. V lost 4 bases and J lost 5; bases outside the gene matches: 5. CDR3 DNA: TGTGCCAGCAGCCCCGGGGGGGCCGACGAGCAGTACTTC. It codes for CASSPGGADEQYF.

CDR3 nucleotide sequence: TGTGCCACCAGTGATTCTCAGGAGAGGACTGAAGCTTTCTTT. This codes for CATSDSQERTEAFF. The chain is built from TRBV24-1 and TRBJ1-1; D gene unclear. V lost 2 bases to trimming and J lost 5 bases, with 11 bases between them. Germline assignment: CDR1 KGHDR and CDR2 SFDVKD. The CDR3 extends over 14 amino acids.

Comments on this clonotype: An end of the junction differs from the germline gene, which may be a read error. This chain joins TRBV5-1 and TRBJ1-1; TRBD1 aligns across 7 bases. Per the germline V gene, CDR1 is SGHRS and CDR2 is YFSETQ. The CDR3 is made up of 13 amino acids. CDR3 coding DNA: TGCGCCAGCAGCTTAGGGGGCCCTACTGAAACTTTCTTT. Its protein is CASSLGGPTETFF.

This clonotype was found once. Written as DNA, the CDR3 is TGTGCCAGCAGCTTAGATAACAGGGGGCTGTTTTTT. The encoded protein is CASSLDNRGLFF. This chain joins TRBV7-2 and TRBJ2-2; 7 bases are a match to TRBD1. V gave up 1 base and J gave up 13 bases; unmatched junction bases: 3. From germline, CDR1 is SGHTA and CDR2 FQGNSA. The CDR3 totals 12 residues. Drawing the rest from reference TRBV7-2 and TRBJ2-2, the complete variable domain is GAGVSQSPSNKVTEKGKDVELRCDPISGHTALYWYRQSLGQGLEFLIYFQGNSAPDKSGLPSDRFSAERTGGSVSTLTIQRTQQEDSAVYLCASSLDNRGLFFGEGSRLTVL.

This clonotype appeared many times. The genes are TRBV7-9 and TRBJ2-7; 10 bases fit TRBD2. Germline V gene data show CDR1 as SEHNR and CDR2 as FQNEAQ (reference sequence). With V trimmed by 1 base and J by 0 bases, 6 bases remained unmatched. This CDR3 is 17 amino acids long. The CDR3 is CASSLGRTSGISYEQYF. CDR3 sequence (DNA): TGTGCCAGCAGCTTAGGGCGGACTAGCGGAATCTCCTACGAGCAGTACTTC. Variable domain in full (rest from reference TRBV7-9 and TRBJ2-7): DTGVSQNPRHKITKRGQNVTFRCDPISEHNRLYWYRQTLGQGPEFLTYFQNEAQLEKSRLLSDRFSAERPKGSFSTLEIQRTEQGDSAMYLCASSLGRTSGISYEQYFGPGTRLTVT.

The table lists this clonotype with a few counts. The rearrangement joins TRBV6-1 to TRBJ2-5, with D tentatively TRBD1 or TRBD2 (5 bases each). The CDR3 has 15 amino acids. The germline V gene encodes CDR1 MNHNS and CDR2 SASEGT. The V end was cut by 0 bases, the J end by 4 bases, with 12 bases between. CDR3 nucleotides: TGTGCCAGCAGTGAAGCGGGGGAGAGGGGAGAGACCCAGTACTTC. It specifies CASSEAGERGETQYF.